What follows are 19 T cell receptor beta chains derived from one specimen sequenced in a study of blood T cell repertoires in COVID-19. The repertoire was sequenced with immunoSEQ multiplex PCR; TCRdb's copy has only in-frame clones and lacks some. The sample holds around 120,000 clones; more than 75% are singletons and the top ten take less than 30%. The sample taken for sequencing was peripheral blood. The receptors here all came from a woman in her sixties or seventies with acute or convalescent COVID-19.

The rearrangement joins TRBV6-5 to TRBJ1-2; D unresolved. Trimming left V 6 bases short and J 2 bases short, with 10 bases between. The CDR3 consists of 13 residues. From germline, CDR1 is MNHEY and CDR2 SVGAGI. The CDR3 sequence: CASSRDKNYGYTF. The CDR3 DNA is TGTGCCAGCAGCCGCGACAAGAACTATGGCTACACCTTC.

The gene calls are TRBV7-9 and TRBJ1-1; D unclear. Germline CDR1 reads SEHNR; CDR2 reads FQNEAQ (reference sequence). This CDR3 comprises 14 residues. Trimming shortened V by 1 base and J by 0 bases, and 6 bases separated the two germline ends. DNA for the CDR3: TGTGCCAGCAGCTTAGGGCAGATGAACACTGAAGCTTTCTTT. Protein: CASSLGQMNTEAFF. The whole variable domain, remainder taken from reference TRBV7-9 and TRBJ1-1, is DTGVSQNPRHKITKRGQNVTFRCDPISEHNRLYWYRQTLGQGPEFLTYFQNEAQLEKSRLLSDRFSAERPKGSFSTLEIQRTEQGDSAMYLCASSLGQMNTEAFFGQGTRLTVV.

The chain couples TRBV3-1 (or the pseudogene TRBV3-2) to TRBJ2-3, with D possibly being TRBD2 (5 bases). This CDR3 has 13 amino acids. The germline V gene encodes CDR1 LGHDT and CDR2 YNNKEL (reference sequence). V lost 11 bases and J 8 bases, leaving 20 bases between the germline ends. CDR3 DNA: TGTGCCTTCGGCCCCCGCGGGCATGGTACGCAGTATTTT. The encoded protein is CAFGPRGHGTQYF.

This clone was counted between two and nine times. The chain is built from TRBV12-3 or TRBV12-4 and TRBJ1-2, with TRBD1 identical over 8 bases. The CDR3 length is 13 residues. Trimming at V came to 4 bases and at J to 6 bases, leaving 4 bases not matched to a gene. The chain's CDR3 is CASSSGQEDGYTF. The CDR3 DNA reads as TGTGCCAGCAGTTCGGGACAGGAGGATGGCTACACCTTC.

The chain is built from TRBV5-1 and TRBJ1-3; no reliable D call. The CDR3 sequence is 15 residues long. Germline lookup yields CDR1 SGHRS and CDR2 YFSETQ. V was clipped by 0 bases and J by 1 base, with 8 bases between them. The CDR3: CASSLGSLSGNTIYF. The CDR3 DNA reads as TGCGCCAGCAGCTTGGGGTCACTTTCTGGAAACACCATATATTTT.

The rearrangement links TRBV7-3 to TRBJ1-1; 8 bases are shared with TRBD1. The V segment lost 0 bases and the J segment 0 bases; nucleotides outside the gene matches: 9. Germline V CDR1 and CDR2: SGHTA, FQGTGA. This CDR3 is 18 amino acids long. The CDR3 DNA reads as TGTGCCAGCAGCTTAACCGCCGGGACAGGCCTCATGAACACTGAAGCTTTCTTT. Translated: CASSLTAGTGLMNTEAFF.

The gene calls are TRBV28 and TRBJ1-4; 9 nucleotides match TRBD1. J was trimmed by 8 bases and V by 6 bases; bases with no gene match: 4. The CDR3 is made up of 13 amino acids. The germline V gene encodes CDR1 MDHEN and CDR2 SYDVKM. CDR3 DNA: TGTGCCAGCAGGGAACAGGGGGCGGAAAAACTGTTTTTT. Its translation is CASREQGAEKLFF.

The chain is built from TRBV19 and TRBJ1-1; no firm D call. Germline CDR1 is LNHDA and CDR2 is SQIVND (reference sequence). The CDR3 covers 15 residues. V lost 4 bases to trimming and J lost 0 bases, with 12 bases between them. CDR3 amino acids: CASSKVSSVNTEAFF. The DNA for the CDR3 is TGTGCCAGTAGTAAAGTTTCCAGCGTGAACACTGAAGCTTTCTTT.

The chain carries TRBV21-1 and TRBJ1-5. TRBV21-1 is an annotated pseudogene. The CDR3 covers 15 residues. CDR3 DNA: TGTGCCAGCAGCAAGGTTACCCGGAGTGCTCAGCCCCAGCATTTT. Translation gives CASSKVTRSAQPQHF.

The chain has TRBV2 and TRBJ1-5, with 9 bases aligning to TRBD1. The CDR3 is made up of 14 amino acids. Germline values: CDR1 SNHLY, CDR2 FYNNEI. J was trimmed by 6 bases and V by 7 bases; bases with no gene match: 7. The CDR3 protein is CASNGQGHPQPQHF. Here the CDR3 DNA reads TGTGCCAGCAACGGACAGGGGCACCCTCAGCCCCAGCATTTT.

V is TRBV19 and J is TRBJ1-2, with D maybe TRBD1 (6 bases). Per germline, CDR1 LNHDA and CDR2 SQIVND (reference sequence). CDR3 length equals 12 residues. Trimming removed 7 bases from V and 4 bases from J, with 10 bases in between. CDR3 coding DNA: TGTGCCAGTACTGGACAGTTCTATGGCTACACCTTC. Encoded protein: CASTGQFYGYTF.

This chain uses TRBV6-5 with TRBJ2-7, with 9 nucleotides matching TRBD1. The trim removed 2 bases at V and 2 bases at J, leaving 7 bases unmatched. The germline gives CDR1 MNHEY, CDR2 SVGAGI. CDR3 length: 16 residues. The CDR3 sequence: CASSYAGQGKTYEQYF. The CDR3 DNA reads TGTGCCAGCAGTTACGCGGGACAGGGAAAAACCTACGAGCAGTACTTC.

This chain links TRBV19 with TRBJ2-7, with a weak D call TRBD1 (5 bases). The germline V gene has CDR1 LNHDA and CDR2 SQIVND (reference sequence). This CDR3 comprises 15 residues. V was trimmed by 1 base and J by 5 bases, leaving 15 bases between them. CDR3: CASSIVGQGRHEQYF. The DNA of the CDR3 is TGTGCCAGTAGTATAGTGGGGCAGGGCAGGCACGAGCAGTACTTC.

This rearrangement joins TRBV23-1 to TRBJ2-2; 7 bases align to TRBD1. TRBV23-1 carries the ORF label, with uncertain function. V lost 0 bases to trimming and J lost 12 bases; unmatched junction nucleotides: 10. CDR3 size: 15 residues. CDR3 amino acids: CASSQSYFGTAKLFF. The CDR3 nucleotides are TGCGCCAGCAGTCAATCGTATTTTGGGACAGCAAAGCTGTTTTTT.

The CDR3 sequence is CASSSSQGNMNTEAFF. The CDR3 DNA follows: TGTGCCAGCAGCTCGTCTCAGGGGAACATGAACACTGAAGCTTTCTTT. The chain employs TRBV5-4 and TRBJ1-1; D is possibly TRBD1 (6 bases). CDR3 length: 16 residues. V lost 3 bases to trimming and J lost 0 bases, with 15 bases between them. Germline-derived CDR1 and CDR2 are SGHNT and YYREEE (reference sequence).

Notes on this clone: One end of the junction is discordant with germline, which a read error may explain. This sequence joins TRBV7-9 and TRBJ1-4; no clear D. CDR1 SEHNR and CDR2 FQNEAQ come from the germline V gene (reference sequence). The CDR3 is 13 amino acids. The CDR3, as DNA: TGTGCCAGCAGATTAGGGCCTGGTGAAAAACTGTTTTTT. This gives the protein CASRLGPGEKLFF.

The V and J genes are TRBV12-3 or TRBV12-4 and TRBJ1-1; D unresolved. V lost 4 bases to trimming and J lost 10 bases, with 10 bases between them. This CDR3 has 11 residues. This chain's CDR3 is CASSSSGLAFF. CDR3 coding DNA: TGTGCCAGCAGTTCCTCGGGTTTAGCTTTCTTT.

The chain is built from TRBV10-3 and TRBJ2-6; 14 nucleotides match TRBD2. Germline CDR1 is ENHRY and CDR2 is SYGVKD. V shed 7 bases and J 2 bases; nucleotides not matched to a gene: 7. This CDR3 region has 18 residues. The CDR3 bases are TGTGCCATCAACCCGGGACTAGCGGGGGTCGCTGGGGCCAACGTCCTGACTTTC. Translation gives CAINPGLAGVAGANVLTF.

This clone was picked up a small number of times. CDR3 in amino acids: CASSPRQGSGNTIYF. CDR3 nucleotides: TGTGCCAGCAGCCCACGACAGGGTTCGGGAAACACCATATATTTT. This chain links TRBV9 with TRBJ1-3; 7 bases map to TRBD1. CDR1 and CDR2 (germline): SGDLS, YYNGEE. There are 15 residues in the CDR3. V lost 4 bases, J lost 4 bases, and 8 bases stayed unmatched.